The rows below give T cell receptor beta chains drawn from one sample of a study of cytomegalovirus exposure and HLA in healthy donors. Sequencing was performed with immunoSEQ multiplex PCR; in TCRdb, only in-frame clones are kept and a portion is missing. The profile shows approximately 220,000 clones, approximately 80% of them singletons. The sequencing input was PBMCs. These TCRs come from a girl under 10 years old in good health and CMV-seronegative. Each CDR3 is given without its conserved first and last residue.

TRBJ1-3,TRBV5-1,ASSVPDTGNTIY
TRBJ1-1,TRBV7-9,ASSSQGKITEAF
TRBJ1-6,TRBV7-9,ASSLSRRGNSPLH
TRBJ1-2,TRBV5-1,ASSSPGEGTNYGYT
TRBJ1-4,TRBV2,ASSEQGGFNEKLF
TRBJ1-4,TRBV15,ATSRGAQATNEKLF
TRBJ2-3,TRBV7-9,ASSPQQRGVGTDTQY
TRBJ2-5,TRBV4-2,ASSQEGQRGRETQY
TRBJ2-7,TRBV10-2,ASGGGQGQGQY
TRBJ1-3,TRBV9,ASSVAQRPGNTIY